The text below deals with one T cell receptor beta chain. The antigen is not known. Germline loops: CDR1 MNHEY, CDR2 SMNVEV (reference sequence). Trimming at V came to 3 bases and at J to 3 bases, leaving 11 bases not matched to a gene. The CDR3 extends over 18 amino acids. This sample was taken from a study of response to subunit inactivated influenza vaccine. Study-level points and caveats: With each seasonal influenza vaccination, the authors suggested, few new T cells are recruited.

One entry per CDR3 protein results from TCRdb running MiXCR on the RT-PCR reads. The sample records almost 250,000 distinct CDR3 sequences, more than 10% being singletons. The rearrangement links TRBV27 to TRBJ1-1; 12 nucleotides match TRBD1. The specimen comprised non-naive T cells sorted from PBMCs, sampled 14 days before vaccination. The receptor was isolated from a man in his forties or fifties who received an inactivated influenza vaccine. CDR3 region: CASSFGPRDRGQDTEAFF. DNA for the CDR3: TGTGCCAGCAGTTTTGGACCCCGGGACAGGGGGCAGGACACTGAAGCTTTCTTT.